This T cell receptor beta chain was sequenced in a study of blood T cell repertoires in COVID-19. For the study at large: Both acute and convalescent COVID-19 samples were obtained from the United States, Italy and Spain. PBMCs, B-cell-depleted T cells, or T cells provided the cDNA or gDNA that made up the material.

Measured with immunoSEQ multiplex PCR; TCRdb has only the in-frame clones, and not every one. The sample consists of roughly 310,000 clones, over 75% of them appearing once. There are 15 residues in the CDR3. Germline-derived CDR1 and CDR2 are SGHTA and FQGTGA. Trimming cost V 3 bases and J 2 bases; bases outside gene matches: 5. This TCR derives from a woman between 50 and 59 years old with active or convalescent COVID-19. The chain has TRBV7-3 and TRBJ2-7, with 9 bases fitting TRBD2. What was sequenced was peripheral blood. DNA for the CDR3: TGTGCCAGCAGCTTTTCAGCTAGCGGGGCCTACGAGCAGTACTTC. Residues: CASSFSASGAYEQYF.